The clone carrying this T cell receptor beta chain occurred a few times. Given a much more abundant clone one base away, this may be a read error. Starting material for RNA and DNA co-extraction consisted of about 19-32 mg of unsorted bulk tissue. Per the germline V gene, CDR1 is MGHRA and CDR2 is YSYEKL. The CDR3 length is 16 residues. These data originate in a study of tumor-infiltrating lymphocytes in primary liver carcinoma. From 450 to 600 ng total RNA, TCR beta cDNA was generated with a primer in the constant region. Nested multiplex PCR, run for three rounds with slightly modified ARM-PCR, yielded TCR beta libraries. Researchers ran the first two PCR rounds for ten to eleven cycles each with TRBV1-TRBV30 forward primers and a C-beta reverse primer. One entry per CDR3 protein results from TCRdb running MiXCR on the multiplex PCR reads. Among about 120,000 distinct CDR3 sequences listed, 55% to 70% were seen once.

The chain combines TRBV4-1 with TRBJ2-7, with TRBD1 identical over 8 bases. Sequencing input: tumor-adjacent normal liver tissue. The clonotype was recovered from a woman aged 60-75 years with primary liver carcinoma and hepatitis B virus infection. The CDR3 bases are TGCGCCAGCAGCCAAACTACAGGGGGTTCCTCCTACGGGCAGTACTTC. This codes for CASSQTTGGSSYGQYF.